This paragraph covers one T cell receptor beta chain sequence. Germline loops: CDR1 SNHLY, CDR2 FYNNEI. CDR3 length: 17 amino acids. Trimming removed 6 bases at V and 4 bases at J, with 21 bases between. The assay was immunoSEQ multiplex PCR, and TCRdb's table has in-frame clones only and misses some. The sample carries 140,000 to 150,000 clones, approximately 84% recorded once. This specimen belongs to a study of blood T cell repertoires in COVID-19. V and J are TRBV2 and TRBJ1-4, with a tentative D call TRBD1 (5 bases). The clonotype was recovered from a human donor in a cohort sampled during active COVID-19. Sequencing used peripheral blood. The CDR3, as DNA: TGTGCCAGCAGGCCCGGGACGTCGCCGGGGGGTAATGAAAAACTGTTTTTT. Residues: CASRPGTSPGGNEKLFF.